This TCR beta chain originates from a study of OX40 agonist ivuxolimab in advanced cancers. The CDR3 contains 13 residues. In germline, CDR1 is SGHAT, CDR2 FQNNGV. V gave up 5 bases and J gave up 6 bases; unmatched junction bases: 2. The method was immunoSEQ multiplex PCR; TCRdb's version includes in-frame clones alone and lacks a portion of them. The sample carries some 50,000 clones, roughly 77% recorded once. The sequencing here drew on CD4+ or CD8+ T cells sorted from blood, taken in a trial of the OX40 agonist ivuxolimab. The chain joins TRBV11-2 to TRBJ2-2, with 8 bases fitting TRBD1. The clonotype comes from an adult with an advanced solid tumor such as melanoma, head and neck, liver or kidney cancer. CDR3 DNA: TGTGCCAGCAGCCGACAGGGGCCCGGGGAGCTGTTTTTT. As protein: CASSRQGPGELFF.